Detailed here is one T cell receptor (beta chain). Its antigen is unidentified. These data are taken from a study of vaccination and CD4 T cells after COVID-19. Across the whole study: Convalescent patients gave post-COVID blood a median about 100 days post-diagnosis, range 35 to 161. General study points: A median of roughly 87% of reactive clones, in convalescent patients, became evident only post-vaccination.

The Oncomine TCR Beta short-read assay generated sequence data from the DNA of cultured CD4+ T cells. TCRdb passed the PCR reads through MiXCR, listing each CDR3 protein once. The sample has about 17,000 distinct CDR3 sequences, less than 70% seen once; the top ten hold 11%. The treatment is: roughly ten-day PBMC culture with coronavirus spike peptide pools or control peptides (ViraFEST assay). First, ViraFEST expanded antigen-specific T cells with peptide pools, and next it sequenced the TCRs. The CDR3 totals 12 residues. Looked up from germline, CDR1 is DFQATT and CDR2 is SNEGSKA (reference sequence). Deletions cut 1 base from V and 6 bases from J, with 9 bases between.

Sequencing used CD4+ T cells from blood, cultured in vitro. The chain is built from TRBV20-1 and TRBJ1-2, with unresolved D. This sequence originates from a human donor who had recovered from COVID-19. The CDR3 DNA follows: TGCAGTGCTAGAGGGGTTGTCCATGGCTACACCTTC. The encoded protein is CSARGVVHGYTF.